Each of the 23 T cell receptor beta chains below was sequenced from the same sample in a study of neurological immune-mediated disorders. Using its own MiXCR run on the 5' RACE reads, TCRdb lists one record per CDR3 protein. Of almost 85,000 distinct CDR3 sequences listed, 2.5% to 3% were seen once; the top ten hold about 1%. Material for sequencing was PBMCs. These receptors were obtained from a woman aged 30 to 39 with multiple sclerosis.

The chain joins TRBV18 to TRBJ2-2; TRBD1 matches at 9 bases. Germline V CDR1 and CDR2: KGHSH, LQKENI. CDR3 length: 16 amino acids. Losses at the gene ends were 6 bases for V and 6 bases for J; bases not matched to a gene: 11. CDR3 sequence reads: CASSRETGGRSGELFF. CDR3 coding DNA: TGTGCCAGCTCGCGAGAGACAGGGGGAAGATCCGGGGAGCTGTTTTTT. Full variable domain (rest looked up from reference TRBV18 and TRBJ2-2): NAGVMQNPRHLVRRRGQEARLRCSPMKGHSHVYWYRQLPEEGLKFMVYLQKENIIDESGMPKERFSAEFPKEGPSILRIQQVVRGDSAAYFCASSRETGGRSGELFFGEGSRLTVL.

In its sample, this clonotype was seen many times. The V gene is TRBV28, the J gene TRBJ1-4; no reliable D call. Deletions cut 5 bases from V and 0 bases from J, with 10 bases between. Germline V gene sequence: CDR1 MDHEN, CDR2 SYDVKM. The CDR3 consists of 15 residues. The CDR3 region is CASSPLGATNEKLFF. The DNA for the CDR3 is TGTGCCAGCAGTCCATTGGGTGCAACTAATGAAAAACTGTTTTTT.

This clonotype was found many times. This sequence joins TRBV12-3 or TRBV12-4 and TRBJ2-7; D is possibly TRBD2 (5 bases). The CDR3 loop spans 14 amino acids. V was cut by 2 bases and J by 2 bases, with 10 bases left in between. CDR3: CASSLQEETYEQYF. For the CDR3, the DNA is TGTGCCAGCAGTTTACAGGAGGAAACCTACGAGCAGTACTTC.

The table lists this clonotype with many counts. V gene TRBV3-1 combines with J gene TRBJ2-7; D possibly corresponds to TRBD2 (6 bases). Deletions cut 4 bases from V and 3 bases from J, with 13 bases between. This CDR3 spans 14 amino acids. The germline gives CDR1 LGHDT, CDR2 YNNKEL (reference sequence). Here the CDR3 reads CASSPGVGYYEQYF. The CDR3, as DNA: TGTGCCAGCAGCCCGGGGGTAGGTTACTACGAGCAGTACTTC.

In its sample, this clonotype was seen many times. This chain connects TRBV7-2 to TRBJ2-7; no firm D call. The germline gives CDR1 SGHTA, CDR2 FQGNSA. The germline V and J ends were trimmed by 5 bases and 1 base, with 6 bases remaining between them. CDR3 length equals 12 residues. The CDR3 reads CASSAQSYEQYF. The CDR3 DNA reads TGTGCCAGCAGCGCGCAGTCCTACGAGCAGTACTTC. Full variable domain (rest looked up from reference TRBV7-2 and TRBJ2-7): GAGVSQSPSNKVTEKGKDVELRCDPISGHTALYWYRQSLGQGLEFLIYFQGNSAPDKSGLPSDRFSAERTGGSVSTLTIQRTQQEDSAVYLCASSAQSYEQYFGPGTRLTVT.

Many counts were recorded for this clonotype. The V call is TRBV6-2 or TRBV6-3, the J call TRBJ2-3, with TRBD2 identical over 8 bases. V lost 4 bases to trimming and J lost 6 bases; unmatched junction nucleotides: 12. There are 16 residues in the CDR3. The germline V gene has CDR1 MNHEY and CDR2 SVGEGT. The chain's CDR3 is CASSSHNAGGRDTQYF. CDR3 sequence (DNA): TGTGCCAGCAGTTCCCATAACGCGGGAGGACGGGATACGCAGTATTTT.

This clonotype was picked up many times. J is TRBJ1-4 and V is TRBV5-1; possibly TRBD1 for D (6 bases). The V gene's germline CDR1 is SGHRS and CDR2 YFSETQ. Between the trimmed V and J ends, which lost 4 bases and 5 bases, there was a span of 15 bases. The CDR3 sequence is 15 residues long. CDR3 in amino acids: CASSQVQGLNEKLFF. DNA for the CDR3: TGCGCCAGCAGCCAGGTGCAGGGGCTGAATGAAAAACTGTTTTTT.

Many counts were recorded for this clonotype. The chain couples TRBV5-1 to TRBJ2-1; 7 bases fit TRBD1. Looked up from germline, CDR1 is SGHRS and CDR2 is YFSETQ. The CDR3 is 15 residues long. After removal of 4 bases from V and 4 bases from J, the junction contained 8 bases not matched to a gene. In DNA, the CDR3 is TGCGCCAGCAGCGCGACGGGACAGATGTACAATGAGCAGTTCTTC. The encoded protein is CASSATGQMYNEQFF.

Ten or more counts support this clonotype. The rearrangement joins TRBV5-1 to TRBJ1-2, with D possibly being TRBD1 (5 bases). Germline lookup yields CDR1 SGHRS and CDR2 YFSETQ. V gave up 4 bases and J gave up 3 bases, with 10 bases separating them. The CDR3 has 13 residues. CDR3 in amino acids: CASSQGEYYGYTF. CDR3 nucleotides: TGCGCCAGCAGCCAGGGAGAGTACTATGGCTACACCTTC.

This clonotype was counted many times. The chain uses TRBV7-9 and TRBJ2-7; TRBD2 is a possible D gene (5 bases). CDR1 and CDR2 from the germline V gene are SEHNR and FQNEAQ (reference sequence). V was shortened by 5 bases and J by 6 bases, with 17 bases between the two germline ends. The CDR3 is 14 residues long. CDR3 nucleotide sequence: TGTGCCAGCAGCCCCCCTAGAGCTGCGGGCGAGCAGTACTTC. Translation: CASSPPRAAGEQYF.

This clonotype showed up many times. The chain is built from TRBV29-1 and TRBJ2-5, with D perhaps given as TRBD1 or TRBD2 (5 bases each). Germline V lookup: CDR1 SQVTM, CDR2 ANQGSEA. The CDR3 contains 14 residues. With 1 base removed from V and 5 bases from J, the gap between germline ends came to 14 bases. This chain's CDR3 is CSVEVPGTGETQYF. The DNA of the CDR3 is TGCAGCGTTGAAGTCCCCGGGACGGGGGAGACCCAGTACTTC.

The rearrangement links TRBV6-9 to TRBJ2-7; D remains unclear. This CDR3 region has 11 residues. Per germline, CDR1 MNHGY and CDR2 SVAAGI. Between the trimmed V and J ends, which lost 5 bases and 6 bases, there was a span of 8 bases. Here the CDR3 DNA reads TGTGCCAGCAGTCCCTTTGGCGAGCAGTACTTC. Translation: CASSPFGEQYF.

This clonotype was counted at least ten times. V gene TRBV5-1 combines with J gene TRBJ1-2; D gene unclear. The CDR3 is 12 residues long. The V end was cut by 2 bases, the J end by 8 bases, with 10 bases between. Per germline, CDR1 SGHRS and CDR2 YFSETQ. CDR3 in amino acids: CASSFGEGGYTF. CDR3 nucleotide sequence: TGCGCCAGCAGCTTTGGGGAGGGAGGCTACACCTTC.

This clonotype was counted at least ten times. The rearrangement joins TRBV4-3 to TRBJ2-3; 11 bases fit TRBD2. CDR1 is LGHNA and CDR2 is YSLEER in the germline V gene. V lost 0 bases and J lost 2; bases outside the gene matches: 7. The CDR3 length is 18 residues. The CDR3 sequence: CASSQDWASGRFTDTQYF. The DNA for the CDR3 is TGCGCCAGCAGCCAAGATTGGGCTAGCGGGAGGTTCACAGATACGCAGTATTTT.

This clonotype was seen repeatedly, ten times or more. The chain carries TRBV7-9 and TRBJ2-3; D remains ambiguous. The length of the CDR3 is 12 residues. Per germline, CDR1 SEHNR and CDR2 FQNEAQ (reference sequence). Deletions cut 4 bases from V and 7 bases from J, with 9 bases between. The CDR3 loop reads CASSYNTNTQYF. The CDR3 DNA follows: TGTGCCAGCAGCTATAACACGAATACGCAGTATTTT.

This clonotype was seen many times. The CDR3 coding sequence is TGTGCCAGCAGCCAAGGCAGAATCCGGGACGACTATGGCTACACCTTC. As protein: CASSQGRIRDDYGYTF. The chain couples TRBV14 to TRBJ1-2; possibly TRBD1 for D (5 bases). Germline CDR1 is SGHDN and CDR2 is FVKESK. V was shortened by 1 base and J by 3 bases, with 15 bases between the two germline ends. CDR3 length equals 16 residues.

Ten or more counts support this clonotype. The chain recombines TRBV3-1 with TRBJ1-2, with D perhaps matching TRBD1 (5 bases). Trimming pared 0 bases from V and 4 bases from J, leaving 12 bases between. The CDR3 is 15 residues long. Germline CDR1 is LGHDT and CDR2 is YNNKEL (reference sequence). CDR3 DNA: TGTGCCAGCAGCCAAGATGGAGGGGCCCTCTATGGCTACACCTTC. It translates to CASSQDGGALYGYTF.

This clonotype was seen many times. The CDR3 sequence: CASSLDPDNEQFF. In DNA, the CDR3 is TGTGCCAGCAGCTTAGACCCAGACAATGAGCAGTTCTTC. The gene calls are TRBV7-8 and TRBJ2-1; D is undetermined. The CDR3 has 13 residues. The V gene's germline CDR1 is SGHVS and CDR2 FQNEAQ. The V end lost 1 base, the J end lost 5 bases, and 6 bases lay between the germline ends.

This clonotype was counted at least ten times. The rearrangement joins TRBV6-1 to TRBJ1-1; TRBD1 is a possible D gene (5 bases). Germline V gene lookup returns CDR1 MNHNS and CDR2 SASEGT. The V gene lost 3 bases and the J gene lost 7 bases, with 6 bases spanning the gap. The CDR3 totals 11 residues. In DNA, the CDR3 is TGTGCCAGCAGTGAGACAGTTGAAGCTTTCTTT. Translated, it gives CASSETVEAFF.

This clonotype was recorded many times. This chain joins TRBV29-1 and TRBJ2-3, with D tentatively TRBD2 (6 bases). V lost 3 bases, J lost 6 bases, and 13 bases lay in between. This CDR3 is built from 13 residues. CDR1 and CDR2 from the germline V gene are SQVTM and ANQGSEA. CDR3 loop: CSVDRERKDTQYF. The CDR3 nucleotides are TGCAGCGTTGACCGGGAGCGGAAGGATACGCAGTATTTT.

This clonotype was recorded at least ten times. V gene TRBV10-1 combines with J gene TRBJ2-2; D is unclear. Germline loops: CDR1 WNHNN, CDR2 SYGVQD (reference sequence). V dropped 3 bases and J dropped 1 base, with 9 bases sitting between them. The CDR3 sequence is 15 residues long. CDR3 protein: CASSEGTRNTGELFF. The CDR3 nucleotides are TGCGCCAGCAGTGAAGGTACGAGGAACACCGGGGAGCTGTTTTTT.

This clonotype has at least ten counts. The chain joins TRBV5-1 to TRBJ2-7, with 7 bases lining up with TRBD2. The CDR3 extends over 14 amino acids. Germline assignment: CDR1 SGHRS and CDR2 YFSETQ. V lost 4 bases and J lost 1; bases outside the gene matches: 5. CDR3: CASSPASGSYEQYF. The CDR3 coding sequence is TGCGCCAGCAGCCCGGCTAGCGGATCCTACGAGCAGTACTTC.

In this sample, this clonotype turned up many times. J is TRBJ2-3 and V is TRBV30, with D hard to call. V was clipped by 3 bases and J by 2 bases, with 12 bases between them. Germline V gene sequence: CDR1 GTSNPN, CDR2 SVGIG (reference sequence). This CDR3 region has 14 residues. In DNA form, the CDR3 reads TGTGCCTGGAGGGCTATGCGCCCCACAGATACGCAGTATTTT. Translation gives CAWRAMRPTDTQYF.